One T cell receptor beta chain is described in this entry. Its antigen remains unidentified. This sample stems from a study of T cell responses to AZD1222 COVID-19 vaccine. Overall study results and limits: The breadth and depth of Spike-specific TCRs increased once two AZD1222 doses had been given.

This CDR3 has 14 residues. The germline V and J ends were trimmed by 4 bases and 2 bases, with 11 bases remaining between them. Per the germline V gene, CDR1 is SGHNT and CDR2 is YYREEE (reference sequence). Produced via immunoSEQ multiplex PCR; TCRdb's table is partial and in-frame only. The repertoire holds about 110,000 clones, approximately 83% seen once, with about 9.7% in the top ten. The sample here was peripheral blood, taken on day 0 of AZD1222 vaccination. The chain uses TRBV5-4 and TRBJ2-3; perhaps TRBD2 as D (5 bases). This receptor was taken from an adult in good health. CDR3 in DNA: TGTGCCAGCAGCCAGGACTCGTTCACAGATACGCAGTATTTT. As protein: CASSQDSFTDTQYF. The whole variable domain, remainder taken from reference TRBV5-4 and TRBJ2-3, is ETGVTQSPTHLIKTRGQQVTLRCSSQSGHNTVSWYQQALGQGPQFIFQYYREEENGRGNFPPRFSGLQFPNYSSELNVNALELDDSALYLCASSQDSFTDTQYFGPGTRLTVL.